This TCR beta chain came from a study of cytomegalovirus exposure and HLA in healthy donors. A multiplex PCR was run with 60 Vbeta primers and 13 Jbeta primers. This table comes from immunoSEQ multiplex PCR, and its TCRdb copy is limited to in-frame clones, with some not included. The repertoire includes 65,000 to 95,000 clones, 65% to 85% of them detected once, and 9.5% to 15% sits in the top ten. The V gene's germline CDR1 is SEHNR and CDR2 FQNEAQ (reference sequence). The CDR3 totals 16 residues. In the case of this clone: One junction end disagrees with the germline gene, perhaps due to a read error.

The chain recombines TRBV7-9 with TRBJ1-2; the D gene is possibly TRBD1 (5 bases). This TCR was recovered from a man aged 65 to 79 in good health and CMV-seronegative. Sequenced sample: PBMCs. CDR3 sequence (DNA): TGTTCCAGCAGCTTAGCGTCAGGCGGGGGAGGATATGGCTACACCTTC. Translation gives CSSSLASGGGGYGYTF.